The entry that follows covers one TCR beta chain sequence. Its antigen target is currently unknown. No much larger clone exists at a distance of one base, and base qualities are not known. The donors were a few dozen Caucasian individuals from Russia, aged 6 to 90 years, who were systemically healthy. Each donor gave about 9.8 milliliters of peripheral blood, drawn into EDTA-treated Vacutainer tubes. Ficoll-Paque density-gradient centrifugation was used to isolate PBMCs, with at least 6.5 million per sample. Trizol reagent was used to extract total RNA from PBMCs, with at least 6 micrograms per sample. For every donor, an aliquot of PBMCs went through flow cytometry to measure the percentages of naive CD45RAhigh/CD27high T cells. Libraries were made using 5' RACE. Sequenced using an Illumina HiSeq 2500. A second 7 to 11 cycle PCR used a sample-barcoded 5' primer and a J-beta primer mix. A template-switch 5' adaptor carrying 12 random nucleotides introduced a unique molecular identifier onto each TCR beta cDNA molecule. Each sample yielded at least 3 million CDR3-containing paired-end reads. The Mint cDNA synthesis kit, primed by a TRBC-specific oligonucleotide, was used to synthesize first-strand cDNA from all RNA. Following uracil-DNA glycosylase treatment, all cDNA underwent a first 18-cycle PCR with the universal primers M1SS and BC2_uni_R. The published analysis was carried out like this. For normalization, 1 million high-quality reads were randomly selected from each sample, with every read carrying a distinct molecular identifier. Reads sharing molecular identifiers were discarded rather than binned into consensus sequences. CDR3 identification, clonotype clustering and error correction used MiTCR with a Q25 quality threshold and the strictest error-elimination algorithm. A nonparametric unseen species model using Euler transformation provided a lower-bound estimate of total TCR beta diversity. The raw public reads went through TCRdb reprocessing: fastp at Q25, MiXCR clone calling, in-frame beta chains kept. Identical CDR3 protein sequences are pooled into one entry, listed with their most common genes and DNA. The V and J calls shown here were made by TCRdb, not taken from the authors' results. This sample lists about 1.6 million distinct CDR3 sequences; 30% to 35% were detected once. The ten largest clones capture roughly 12% of the sample.

For CDR1 and CDR2, the germline V gene (reference sequence) lists MNHEY and SMNVEV. Measured from the cysteine to the phenylalanine, the CDR3 is 15 residues long. Only the CDR3 portion is preserved as DNA: 45 bases, with reading frame beginning at the first base. Trimming removed 5 bases from V and 2 bases from J; the gene matches leave 5 bases unexplained. This specimen comes from a study of blood T cells in healthy people across ages (dated by TCRdb to the mid-2010s). Regarding the research as a whole: Template switching captured roughly one uniquely barcoded TCR beta cDNA molecule per two T cells in model experiments. The study measured age-related changes in TCR beta repertoire diversity using deep sequencing normalized with unique cDNA molecular identifiers. Four age groups were formed from the donors: young (average around 15 years), middle-aged (roughly 38), aged (about 62) and long-lived (less than 85). To avoid experimental bias, donors of different ages were randomly spread across the sequencing lanes. Using the same blood draw, the study looked at two additional independent replicas of 1 million unique cDNA reads for two donors, one aged 18 to 29 and the other aged 80 or older. General findings and caveats noted by the study authors: As age increased, observed TCR beta diversity per million T cells dropped in a roughly linear way, and a significant reduction was already evident by age about 40. The percentage of naive T cells measured by flow cytometry correlated strongly with observed TCR beta diversity. Compared with the aged group, the long-lived group had more naive CD4+ T cells, fewer expanded clones and increased TCR diversity, a pattern suggesting age selection. The CMV infection status of donors was not known, potentially confounding age-related changes in expanded clonotypes. Total diversity estimates from one million sequenced T cells were considered lower bounds and underestimates. Because profiling used bulk unsorted PBMCs, naive and antigen-experienced compartments could not be compared conclusively.

The sequence was collected from a woman aged 25 to 39 in good health. Material: blood. The rearrangement combines TRBV27 with TRBJ2-1; TRBD2 lines up with 8 middle nucleotides. The bases read TGTGCCAGCAGTCCGAATAGCGGGACCTACAATGAGCAGTTCTTC. This gives the protein CASSPNSGTYNEQFF.